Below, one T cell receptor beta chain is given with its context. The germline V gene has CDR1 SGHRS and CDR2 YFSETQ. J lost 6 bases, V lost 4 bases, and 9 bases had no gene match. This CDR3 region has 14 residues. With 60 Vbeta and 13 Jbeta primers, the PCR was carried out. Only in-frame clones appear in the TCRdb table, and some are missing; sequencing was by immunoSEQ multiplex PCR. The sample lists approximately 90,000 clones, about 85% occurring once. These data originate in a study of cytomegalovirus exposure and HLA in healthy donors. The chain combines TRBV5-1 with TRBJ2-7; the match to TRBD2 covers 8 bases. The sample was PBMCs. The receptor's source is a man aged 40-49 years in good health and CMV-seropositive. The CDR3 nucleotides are TGCGCCAGCAGCCCCTCTAGCGGGCCTGGCGAGCAGTACTTC. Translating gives CASSPSSGPGEQYF. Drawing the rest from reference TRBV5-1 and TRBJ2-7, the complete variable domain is KAGVTQTPRYLIKTRGQQVTLSCSPISGHRSVSWYQQTPGQGLQFLFEYFSETQRNKGNFPGRFSGRQFSNSRSEMNVSTLELGDSALYLCASSPSSGPGEQYFGPGTRLTVT.